The 9 T cell receptor beta chains reported below all come from one sample, sequenced in a study of T cell clonality in common variable immunodeficiency. Profiled with immunoSEQ multiplex PCR; TCRdb holds only in-frame clones, not every one. This repertoire holds 30,000 to 35,000 clones, and none appear only once. What was sequenced was peripheral blood mononuclear cells. Every receptor here comes from a person aged 18 to 75 in good health.

This clone was observed at least ten times. The read falls 3 residues short of the CDR3 end, and the missing part is taken from the germline J gene. V is TRBV30 and J is TRBJ2-1, with D possibly matching TRBD2 (6 bases). There are 12 residues in the CDR3. Trimming cost V 4 bases and J 9 bases, with 13 bases left between them. Per the germline V gene, CDR1 is GTSNPN and CDR2 is SVGIG (reference sequence). CDR3 bases read: TGTGCCTGGACAGTTATGGGGGGTGAG. Encoded protein: CAWTVMGGE. The whole CDR3 protein reads CAWTVMGGEQFF.

This clone turned up a few times. The CDR3 DNA, read in part, is TGTGCCAGCTCACCTAACCCGGCCAGCGTACAAGAGACC. It specifies CASSPNPASVQET. The full-length CDR3 reads as CASSPNPASVQETQYF. The chain combines TRBV18 with TRBJ2-5; D unclear. The read is 3 residues too short to cover the CDR3 end, so that end is filled in from the germline J gene. CDR1 is KGHSH, CDR2 LQKENI, per germline. CDR3 length equals 16 residues. V was trimmed by 3 bases and J by 2 bases, leaving 16 bases between them.

With respect to this clone: The read comes to an end 3 residues before the CDR3 does, leaving the germline J gene to fill in the end. V usage is TRBV7-3 and J usage is TRBJ2-7; TRBD1 is a possible D gene (7 bases). The germline V and J ends were trimmed by 5 bases and 0 bases, with 14 bases remaining between them. The CDR3 is 15 amino acids. Germline V gene sequence: CDR1 SGHTA, CDR2 FQGTGA. CDR3: CASSHQGGVSYEQYF. The sequenced part of the CDR3 DNA is TGTGCCAGCAGCCACCAGGGGGGTGTCTCCTACGAG.

This clone was found many times. The read comes to an end 3 residues before the CDR3 does, leaving the germline J gene to fill in the end. This chain links TRBV20-1 with TRBJ1-1; TRBD1 matches at 7 bases. The J segment lost 6 bases and the V segment lost 1 base, leaving 5 bases of the junction unmatched. The CDR3 contains 13 residues. In germline, CDR1 is DFQATT, CDR2 SNEGSKA (reference sequence). The part of the CDR3 DNA that was read is TGCAGTGCTAGAGGCGACAGGGTAGCTGAA. It is translated as CSARGDRVAE. The complete CDR3 sequence is CSARGDRVAEAFF.

This clone was counted only a few times. Read data end 3 residues before the CDR3 end; the end is taken from the germline J gene. The rearrangement uses TRBV5-5 and TRBJ2-2; tentative D call: TRBD2 (6 bases). The CDR3 is 15 amino acids. Germline V gives CDR1 SGHKS, CDR2 YYEKEE (reference sequence). The chain's CDR3 is CASSLLREEGEKLFF. The part of the CDR3 DNA that was read is TGTGCCAGCAGCTTACTCAGGGAGGAGGGTGAAAAG.

This clone was counted ten times or more. The CDR3 end lies 3 residues beyond the end of the read and is filled in from the germline J gene. V usage is TRBV20-1 and J usage is TRBJ1-6, with TRBD1 as a possible D gene (5 bases). The CDR3 totals 15 residues. Trimming removed 0 bases at V and 5 bases at J, with 11 bases between. CDR1 is DFQATT, CDR2 SNEGSKA, per germline (reference sequence). Partial CDR3 DNA: TGCAGTGCTAGAGATCTGTCCAGGGATAATTCACCC. This translates into CSARDLSRDNSP. The full CDR3 sequence reads CSARDLSRDNSPLHF.

About this clone itself: The read finishes 3 residues shy of the CDR3 end, and the germline J gene is used to complete it. The chain has TRBV7-9 and TRBJ2-3; 7 nucleotides agree with TRBD2. V shed 3 bases and J 5 bases; nucleotides not matched to a gene: 5. Per the germline V gene, CDR1 is SEHNR and CDR2 is FQNEAQ (reference sequence). The CDR3 loop spans 14 amino acids. The CDR3 is CASSLGGSGDTQYF. The DNA read from the CDR3 is TGTGCCAGCAGCTTGGGCGGGAGTGGAGATACG. Full variable domain (rest looked up from reference TRBV7-9 and TRBJ2-3): DTGVSQNPRHKITKRGQNVTFRCDPISEHNRLYWYRQTLGQGPEFLTYFQNEAQLEKSRLLSDRFSAERPKGSFSTLEIQRTEQGDSAMYLCASSLGGSGDTQYFGPGTRLTVL.

In this sample, this clone turned up many times. The read terminates 3 residues before the CDR3 end, so the remaining end is supplied by the germline J gene. The V call is TRBV5-1, the J call TRBJ2-2; the D gene is possibly TRBD1 (5 bases). Germline V gene sequence: CDR1 SGHRS, CDR2 YFSETQ. The CDR3 sequence is 15 residues long. Deletions cut 2 bases from V and 5 bases from J, with 13 bases between. The CDR3 sequence is CASSFGDSGTGELFF. CDR3 bases read: TGCGCCAGCAGCTTCGGCGATTCAGGGACCGGGGAG.

This clone came up many times. The read terminates 3 residues ahead of where the CDR3 ends, so the germline J gene completes it. The V gene is TRBV6-1, the J gene TRBJ1-5, with TRBD1 as a possible D gene (5 bases). The V and J ends lost 2 bases and 7 bases respectively, with 18 bases between them. There are 16 residues in the CDR3. The germline CDR1 and CDR2 sequences are MNHNS and SASEGT. CDR3 sequence reads: CASSEHTGGNIQPQHF. Incomplete CDR3 DNA: TGTGCCAGCAGTGAACACACGGGGGGGAACATACAGCCC.